The TCR beta chain described here comes from a study of T cell responses to AZD1222 COVID-19 vaccine. The CDR3 is 15 amino acids. Per the germline V gene, CDR1 is SGHVS and CDR2 is FQNEAQ. Between the trimmed V and J ends, which lost 5 bases and 2 bases, there was a span of 16 bases. Overall study findings and caveats: Females outnumbered males among donors, who were mostly white British; clonal diversity was possibly underestimated. Seropositivity was recorded at baseline in only 5 or 6 AZD1222 recipients.

A note on this clone: The target antigen is unknown.

Here immunoSEQ multiplex PCR was the method, and the copy in TCRdb shows in-frame clones only, minus some. In the table there are more than 95,000 clones, 92% of which are singletons. The sequence derives from an adult who received the AZD1222 COVID-19 vaccine. The gene calls are TRBV7-8 and TRBJ2-7; weak D call: TRBD1 (6 bases). The starting material was peripheral blood, obtained 28 days after the second AZD1222 dose. The CDR3, as DNA: TGTGCCAGCAGCCGGACAGAGCTAGGGGCCTACGAGCAGTACTTC. As protein: CASSRTELGAYEQYF.